One sample yielded the 21 T cell receptor beta chains listed below, sequenced in a study of cytomegalovirus exposure and HLA in healthy donors. Sequencing used immunoSEQ multiplex PCR; TCRdb keeps in-frame clones, though not all of them. The sample carries about 150,000 clones, approximately 89% recorded once. Specimen: PBMCs. The source is a woman aged 18-29 years in good health and CMV-seropositive.

The J gene is TRBJ1-3, the V gene TRBV14, with unresolved D. The V and J ends lost 2 bases and 4 bases respectively, with 3 bases between them. The CDR3 covers 12 residues. Looked up from germline, CDR1 is SGHDN and CDR2 is FVKESK. The CDR3 DNA sequence: TGTGCCAGCAGCCAATCGGGAAACACCATATATTTT. This gives the protein CASSQSGNTIYF.

The chain carries TRBV12-5 and TRBJ2-7; 8 bases line up with TRBD2. V lost 2 bases to trimming and J lost 3 bases; unmatched junction nucleotides: 6. There are 15 residues in the CDR3. The germline CDR1 and CDR2 sequences are LGHNT and FRNRAP. CDR3 in DNA: TGTGCTAGTGGTTTGACACCGAGCGGGGGCTACGAGCAGTACTTC. It translates to CASGLTPSGGYEQYF.

The chain carries TRBV4-2 and TRBJ2-7; 13 bases match TRBD2. The junction had 2 bases not matched to a gene; V was cut back by 1 base and J by 2 bases. This CDR3 spans 16 amino acids. Germline V lookup: CDR1 LGHNA, CDR2 YNFKEQ. The CDR3 DNA reads TGTGCCAGCAGCCAAGGAGGGACTAGCGGGGCCTACGAGCAGTACTTC. Its translation: CASSQGGTSGAYEQYF.

This chain uses TRBV27 with TRBJ1-2, with D maybe TRBD1 (5 bases). Trimming pared 10 bases from V and 7 bases from J, leaving 28 bases between. This CDR3 is built from 16 residues. Germline V gene data show CDR1 as MNHEY and CDR2 as SMNVEV (reference sequence). The CDR3 here is CATQGAAGAAGSGYTF. The CDR3 bases are TGTGCCACGCAGGGAGCAGCCGGGGCCGCGGGGAGTGGCTACACCTTC.

The V and J genes are TRBV11-2 and TRBJ1-2; D perhaps matches TRBD1 (5 bases). The ends were cut back, 0 bases at V and 4 bases at J, with 15 bases in the middle. The CDR3 contains 16 residues. Germline CDR1 SGHAT, CDR2 FQNNGV. CDR3 nucleotide sequence: TGTGCCAGCAGCTTAGATGGGGGAGGGCACGGCTATGGCTACACCTTC. This gives the protein CASSLDGGGHGYGYTF.

The chain links TRBV5-1 to TRBJ2-3, with TRBD2 matching over 12 bases. CDR1 is SGHRS and CDR2 is YFSETQ in the germline V gene. The ends lost 5 bases at V and 2 bases at J; junction bases unmatched: 6. The CDR3 sequence is 16 residues long. The CDR3 coding sequence is TGCGCCAGCAGGCTAGCGGGGGGGACAAACACAGATACGCAGTATTTT. Protein sequence: CASRLAGGTNTDTQYF.

V is TRBV19 and J is TRBJ2-2; weak D call: TRBD1 (5 bases). This CDR3 contains 14 residues. Per germline, CDR1 LNHDA and CDR2 SQIVND (reference sequence). Deletions cut 1 base from V and 5 bases from J, with 8 bases between. CDR3 in DNA: TGTGCCAGTAGTATAGGTCCAGGGACCGGGGAGCTGTTTTTT. This codes for CASSIGPGTGELFF.

The chain has TRBV6-5 and TRBJ1-1, with 7 bases fitting TRBD1. There are 15 residues in the CDR3. Germline CDR1 is MNHEY and CDR2 is SVGAGI. V was pared by 6 bases and J by 2 bases, with 9 bases of the junction left unmatched. CDR3 protein: CASRTHRGGNTEAFF. In DNA form, the CDR3 reads TGTGCCAGCAGGACCCACAGGGGTGGTAACACTGAAGCTTTCTTT.

The chain is built from TRBV29-1 and TRBJ2-7; the match to TRBD1 covers 9 bases. The junction had 4 bases not matched to a gene; V was cut back by 2 bases and J by 2 bases. CDR1 SQVTM and CDR2 ANQGSEA come from the germline V gene. The CDR3 is 14 residues long. The CDR3 DNA follows: TGCAGCGTTGAATTGGGACAGGGAACCTACGAGCAGTACTTC. Amino acid sequence: CSVELGQGTYEQYF.

CDR3 sequence: CASSNIEWDKSNSPLHF. The CDR3 bases are TGTGCCAGCAGTAACATCGAGTGGGACAAGAGTAATTCACCCCTCCACTTT. The rearrangement uses TRBV28 and TRBJ1-6; TRBD1 is a possible D gene (6 bases). Germline CDR1 and CDR2: MDHEN and SYDVKM. V shed 5 bases and J shed 6 bases, with 20 bases lying between them. The CDR3 runs 17 residues.

The V and J genes are TRBV2 and TRBJ2-3; tentative D call: TRBD2 (5 bases). Germline V gene data show CDR1 as SNHLY and CDR2 as FYNNEI. The length of the CDR3 is 16 residues. The V gene lost 1 base and the J gene lost 2 bases, with 13 bases spanning the gap. The CDR3 is CASSEEDPSYTDTQYF. CDR3 coding DNA: TGTGCCAGCAGTGAAGAAGATCCTAGCTACACAGATACGCAGTATTTT.

The chain has TRBV15 and TRBJ2-2; D might be TRBD2 (5 bases). With 3 bases removed from V and 8 bases from J, the gap between germline ends came to 16 bases. Germline loops: CDR1 LNHNV, CDR2 YYDKDF (reference sequence). The CDR3 covers 15 residues. The CDR3 DNA reads TGTGCCACCAGCAGCGATAACTTGGGAGCTGGGGAGCTGTTTTTT. Protein product: CATSSDNLGAGELFF.

The chain links TRBV4-2 to TRBJ1-6; D not certain. The CDR3 runs to 13 residues. Germline lookup yields CDR1 LGHNA and CDR2 YNFKEQ. V gave up 4 bases and J gave up 6 bases, with 7 bases separating them. CDR3: CASSPTINSPLHF. The CDR3 DNA reads as TGTGCCAGCAGCCCTACTATTAATTCACCCCTCCACTTT.

The rearrangement joins TRBV9 to TRBJ2-3; 9 bases align to TRBD2. V dropped 3 bases and J dropped 6; count of bases not matched to a gene: 11. The germline V gene has CDR1 SGDLS and CDR2 YYNGEE. The CDR3 has 16 amino acids. The CDR3 DNA follows: TGTGCCAGCAGCGAGCCCGTGGCGGGGGGGAGCGATACGCAGTATTTT. Its protein product is CASSEPVAGGSDTQYF.

The gene calls are TRBV28 and TRBJ2-7; weak D call: TRBD2 (6 bases). V gave up 3 bases and J gave up 2 bases, with 8 bases separating them. Per the germline V gene, CDR1 is MDHEN and CDR2 is SYDVKM. The CDR3 contains 13 residues. Written as DNA, the CDR3 is TGTGCCAGCAGTTTTTCGGGGGCCTACGAGCAGTACTTC. This sequence encodes CASSFSGAYEQYF.

The chain employs TRBV28 and TRBJ1-5, with D unresolved. CDR3 length equals 15 residues. In germline, CDR1 is MDHEN, CDR2 SYDVKM. Trimming pared 2 bases from V and 0 bases from J, leaving 8 bases between. CDR3 sequence reads: CASSLAGSSNQPQHF. The CDR3, as DNA: TGTGCCAGCAGTTTAGCGGGGAGTAGCAATCAGCCCCAGCATTTT. Complete variable domain (other parts from reference TRBV28 and TRBJ1-5): DVKVTQSSRYLVKRTGEKVFLECVQDMDHENMFWYRQDPGLGLRLIYFSYDVKMKEKGDIPEGYSVSREKKERFSLILESASTNQTSMYLCASSLAGSSNQPQHFGDGTRLSIL.

This rearrangement joins TRBV10-3 to TRBJ1-3; 8 bases map to TRBD1. Germline V gene sequence: CDR1 ENHRY, CDR2 SYGVKD. V gave up 0 bases and J gave up 4 bases; unmatched junction bases: 5. CDR3 length: 16 residues. The CDR3 nucleotides read TGTGCCATCAGTGAGTCGAGGCAGGGGGCAGGAAACACCATATATTTT. It specifies CAISESRQGAGNTIYF.

This clone has only a few counts. The V gene is TRBV28, the J gene TRBJ1-2; 7 nucleotides line up with TRBD1. Germline V gives CDR1 MDHEN, CDR2 SYDVKM. This CDR3 is 15 amino acids long. Trimming removed 6 bases from V and 3 bases from J; junction bases left unmatched: 10. The chain's CDR3 is CASSARPDRDYGYTF. CDR3 in DNA: TGTGCCAGCAGCGCCCGCCCTGACAGGGACTATGGCTACACCTTC.

The CDR3 coding sequence is TGCAGCGTTTTGGGTCGGGTAATAATGAACACTGAAGCTTTCTTT. Protein product: CSVLGRVIMNTEAFF. The genes are TRBV29-1 and TRBJ1-1; the D is unclear. Trimming removed 5 bases at V and 0 bases at J, with 16 bases between. Germline V gene sequence: CDR1 SQVTM, CDR2 ANQGSEA. This CDR3 contains 15 residues.

This clone was picked up one time. V gene TRBV9 combines with J gene TRBJ1-1; no clear D gene. The CDR3 has 15 residues. Germline assignment: CDR1 SGDLS and CDR2 YYNGEE. Trimming left V 0 bases short and J 1 base short, with 10 bases between. CDR3 sequence reads: CASSVGGRSNTEAFF. CDR3 bases: TGTGCCAGCAGCGTAGGTGGCAGATCGAACACTGAAGCTTTCTTT.

The V call is TRBV5-1, the J call TRBJ2-1, with a weak D call TRBD1 (5 bases). The CDR3 sequence is 16 residues long. V gave up 0 bases and J gave up 2 bases, with 12 bases separating them. CDR1 and CDR2 (germline): SGHRS, YFSETQ. CDR3 nucleotides: TGCGCCAGCAGCTTGGGTAGCAGGGCCACCTACAATGAGCAGTTCTTC. This codes for CASSLGSRATYNEQFF.